This T cell receptor beta chain was captured in a study of blood T cell repertoires in COVID-19. In the study overall: COVID-19 samples collected from the United States, Italy and Spain covered acute and convalescent phases. In each case, the material was cDNA or gDNA derived from T cells, B-cell-depleted T cells, or PBMCs.

Source study methods: Amplification from reference gene primers served as the basis for estimated nucleated cell counts. This table comes from immunoSEQ multiplex PCR, and its TCRdb copy is limited to in-frame clones, with some not included. D and trimming were read from the DNA, whereas the V and J calls and clone size are those reported in that table. The sample includes about 67,000 clones, about 87% of them seen just once. The CDR3 runs to 14 residues. Trimming removed 5 bases at V and 2 bases at J, with 13 bases between. CDR1 is SGHTA, CDR2 FQGNSA, per germline. The receptor was isolated from a man aged 50-59 years with active COVID-19. The rearrangement links TRBV7-2 to TRBJ2-7; D might be TRBD1 (5 bases). Sequencing input: peripheral blood. This CDR3 is CASSPIRATYEQYF. The CDR3 DNA follows: TGTGCCAGCAGCCCAATCAGGGCCACCTACGAGCAGTACTTC.